This passage covers 25 T cell receptor beta chains from one sample sequenced in a study of CD8+CD57+ T cells in acquired aplastic anemia. Flow cytometry had shown expanded CD8+CD57+ cells in the patients chosen for sequencing. Profiling of TCR beta VDJ combinations and CDR3 sequences used genomic DNA as template. TCRdb re-derived calls from the reads in MiXCR, one entry per CDR3 protein. The sample carries approximately 250,000 distinct CDR3 sequences, about 80% recorded once. Material for sequencing was sorted CD4+, CD8+, or CD8+CD57+ T cells (not recorded which) from PBMCs. The receptor set was obtained from a human donor with aplastic anemia.

This clonotype was seen a single time. The rearrangement joins TRBV7-6 to TRBJ1-1; possibly TRBD1 for D (6 bases). The germline CDR1 and CDR2 sequences are SGHVS and FNYEAQ. V lost 0 bases and J 13 bases, leaving 21 bases between the germline ends. The CDR3 totals 15 residues. This chain's CDR3 is CASSLAHGTRETHFF. CDR3 coding DNA: TGTGCCAGCAGCTTAGCCCACGGGACAAGAGAGACCCATTTCTTT.

Concerning this clonotype itself: Lacking the conserved final phenylalanine or tryptophan, this CDR3 likely reflects a read error. The limits of the CDR3 on the DNA are not certain, so only TCRdb's listed CDR3 is given. The genes are TRBV9 and TRBJ1-2; the table assigns TRBD1, which was not confirmed against the DNA. Counting both end residues, the CDR3 totals 13 amino acids. CDR1 and CDR2 (germline): SGDLS, YYNGEE. This CDR3 is CASSLQGESSDTL.

The chain couples TRBV7-3 to TRBJ1-1; tentative D call: TRBD1 (6 bases). The CDR3 consists of 15 residues. The V gene's germline CDR1 is SGHTA and CDR2 FQGTGA. V was shortened by 5 bases and J by 11 bases, with 24 bases between the two germline ends. The CDR3 protein is CASSLDLGGANYAFF. CDR3 sequence (DNA): TGTGCCAGCAGCCTAGATCTGGGGGGGGCAAACTATGCTTTCTTT.

The genes are TRBV7-3 and TRBJ1-2, with unresolved D. V was pared by 2 bases and J by 11 bases, with 24 bases between. Per germline, CDR1 SGHTA and CDR2 FQGTGA. The CDR3 is made up of 16 amino acids. The CDR3 loop reads CASSLERADVIEQYTF. In nucleotides, the CDR3 is TGTGCCAGCAGCTTAGAGAGAGCCGACGTGATAGAGCAGTACACCTTC.

The chain carries TRBV7-9 and TRBJ2-5, with D hard to call. With 1 base removed from V and 3 bases from J, the gap between germline ends came to 6 bases. Looked up from germline, CDR1 is SEHNR and CDR2 is FQNEAQ (reference sequence). The CDR3 has 13 residues. CDR3: CASSLVGEETQYF. The CDR3 bases are TGTGCCAGCAGCTTAGTGGGCGAAGAGACCCAGTACTTC.

The rearrangement uses TRBV7-8 and TRBJ2-1; tentatively, D is TRBD2 (5 bases). CDR1 SGHVS and CDR2 FQNEAQ come from the germline V gene. The CDR3 totals 15 residues. V lost 9 bases and J lost 16, with 31 bases in between. CDR3 protein: CASSIARGPDNQYFF. CDR3 coding DNA: TGTGCCAGTAGCATAGCGAGAGGACCCGATAATCAGTATTTCTTC.

About this clonotype itself: This may stem from a read error, because a much larger clone lies one nucleotide away. The chain combines TRBV7-8 with TRBJ2-7, with a possible D match to TRBD2 (6 bases). The CDR3 sequence is 18 residues long. Between the trimmed V and J ends, which lost 0 bases and 4 bases, there was a span of 22 bases. Germline V gives CDR1 SGHVS, CDR2 FQNEAQ. The CDR3 protein is CASSLAGGRDTQYYEQYF. The CDR3 DNA reads TGTGCCAGCAGCTTAGCGGGAGGCCGCGATACGCAGTATTACGAGCAGTACTTC.

V and J are TRBV7-9 and TRBJ2-5; D unclear. The CDR3 is 15 amino acids. V was pared by 5 bases and J by 14 bases, with 27 bases between. Germline V lookup: CDR1 SEHNR, CDR2 FQNEAQ (reference sequence). CDR3 loop: CASSPRQLEETQYYF. Here the CDR3 DNA reads TGTGCCAGCAGCCCGAGGCAGTTGGAAGAGACCCAGTACTACTTC.

This clonotype occurred a few times. The chain combines TRBV7-8 with TRBJ2-1; D remains unclear. Trimming pared 9 bases from V and 11 bases from J, leaving 26 bases between. The CDR3 totals 15 residues. Germline values: CDR1 SGHVS, CDR2 FQNEAQ. CDR3 in amino acids: CASSIARGADKQQFF. The CDR3, as DNA: TGTGCCAGTAGTATAGCTAGAGGAGCCGACAAGCAGCAGTTCTTC.

This clonotype was seen a few times. The CDR3 carries no conserved terminal phenylalanine or tryptophan, so it likely arises from a read error. The limits of the CDR3 on the DNA are not certain, so only TCRdb's listed CDR3 is given. V usage is TRBV7-8 and J usage is TRBJ2-1; the table's D call, TRBD1, was not checked against the DNA. The CDR3 is made up of 13 amino acids, end residues included. In germline, CDR1 is SGHVS, CDR2 FQNEAQ. The chain's CDR3 is CASSLAGGHEKFY.

This clonotype was found once. The chain combines TRBV13 with TRBJ2-7; maybe TRBD2 (7 bases). V lost 5 bases to trimming and J lost 5 bases, with 19 bases between them. There are 15 residues in the CDR3. Germline CDR1 PRHDT, CDR2 FYEKMQ (reference sequence). The DNA for the CDR3 is TGTGCCAGCAGCCTATCTCTAGGGGGGGCCGACGAGCAGTACTTC. It translates to CASSLSLGGADEQYF. Filled out from reference TRBV13 and TRBJ2-7, the complete variable domain reads AAGVIQSPRHLIKEKRETATLKCYPIPRHDTVYWYQQGPGQDPQFLISFYEKMQSDKGSIPDRFSAQQFSDYHSELNMSSLELGDSALYFCASSLSLGGADEQYFGPGTRLTVT.

Notes on this clonotype: A read error is likely, as this CDR3 ends without the conserved phenylalanine or tryptophan. No DNA is shown, since the ends of the CDR3 on it are uncertain; the CDR3 is the one TCRdb lists. The V and J genes are TRBV7-8 and TRBJ1-2. The germline CDR1 and CDR2 sequences are SGHVS and FQNEAQ. The CDR3 extends over 13 residues, inclusive of both ends. The CDR3 reads CASSLGGGGGYSY.

The chain uses TRBV6-1 and TRBJ2-7, with 10 bases lining up with TRBD2. The CDR3 sequence is 14 residues long. CDR1 is MNHNS and CDR2 is SASEGT in the germline V gene. The CDR3 loop is CASRERGGSDEQYV. The CDR3 DNA follows: TGTGCCAGCAGAGAGCGGGGGGGCTCCGACGAGCAGTACGTC.

As concerns this clonotype: Its ends do not fully match the called genes, so a read error is possible. This chain connects TRBV15 to TRBJ1-6; D call uncertain. Per germline, CDR1 LNHNV and CDR2 YYDKDF (reference sequence). The CDR3 spans 15 residues. CDR3 sequence reads: CASSLGRNPGPTHHF. DNA of the CDR3: TGTGCCAGCAGCTTAGGGAGAAACCCGGGTCCGACCCACCACTTT. The entire variable domain, with the rest obtained from reference TRBV15 and TRBJ1-6, is as follows: DAMVIQNPRYQVTQFGKPVTLSCSQTLNHNVMYWYQQKSSQAPKLLFHYYDKDFNNEADTPDNFQSRRPNTSFCFLDIRSPGLGDTAMYLCASSLGRNPGPTHHFGNGTRLTVT.

A word on this clonotype: Germline is not matched at one junction end, which may reflect a read error. V is TRBV9 and J is TRBJ1-3; D is ambiguous. Per the germline V gene, CDR1 is SGDLS and CDR2 is YYNGEE. The CDR3 has 15 residues. Written as DNA, the CDR3 is TGTGCCAGCGGAGTAGGTGGGAACATTCAGTACTTCATATGTTTT. It yields the protein CASGVGGNIQYFICF.

Concerning this clonotype itself: The conserved closing phenylalanine or tryptophan is absent in this CDR3, likely reflecting a read error. The DNA is omitted, as the CDR3 cannot be located on it reliably, and the CDR3 follows TCRdb's listing. The chain employs TRBV15 and TRBJ2-6. Looked up from germline, CDR1 is LNHNV and CDR2 is YYDKDF (reference sequence). The CDR3 adds up to 16 amino acids, both ends counted. CDR3 sequence: CATSRGSNHETQYLAL.

To note about this clonotype: The conserved phenylalanine or tryptophan is not found at the CDR3 terminus, so this likely reflects a read error. The DNA is omitted, as the CDR3 cannot be located on it reliably, and the CDR3 follows TCRdb's listing. The chain joins TRBV2 to TRBJ1-2; no check of the table's D call, TRBD1, against the DNA was made. Germline CDR1 is SNHLY and CDR2 is FYNNEI. The CDR3 sequence runs 16 residues, both termini included. The CDR3 here is CASSSGVGGLYFGHST.

This chain joins TRBV11-3 and TRBJ1-5, with D tentatively TRBD1 (5 bases). The V end lost 3 bases, the J end lost 8 bases, and 11 bases lay between the germline ends. The CDR3 runs to 13 residues. Germline assignment: CDR1 SGHNT and CDR2 YENEEA. The CDR3: CASSFNLTEPQHF. The CDR3 DNA reads as TGTGCCAGCAGCTTTAATCTGACAGAGCCCCAGCATTTT.

The chain combines TRBV11-3 with TRBJ2-5; D call uncertain. The V gene's germline CDR1 is SGHNT and CDR2 YENEEA. Deletions cut 5 bases from V and 9 bases from J, with 13 bases between. CDR3 size: 12 residues. The CDR3 sequence is CASSVALKAQYF. In DNA, the CDR3 is TGTGCCAGCAGCGTGGCTCTGAAGGCCCAGTACTTC.

In regard to this clonotype: At one end, the junction sequence differs from germline, possibly due to a read error. This chain connects TRBV7-2 to TRBJ2-6; weak D call: TRBD2 (6 bases). The CDR3 extends over 15 amino acids. Germline-derived CDR1 and CDR2 are SGHTA and FQGNSA. CDR3 bases: TGTGCCAGCAGCTTCGGGAGCTCTGGGGCCAACGACCTGACTTTC. It specifies CASSFGSSGANDLTF.

This chain uses TRBV2 with TRBJ2-3, with D perhaps TRBD1 or TRBD2 (7 bases each). The length of the CDR3 is 17 residues. The V end was cut by 8 bases, the J end by 8 bases, with 29 bases between. The germline V gene has CDR1 SNHLY and CDR2 FYNNEI. In nucleotides, the CDR3 is TGTGCCAGCGGGGACGGGGGGACAGATCCTCGCTATTTTACGCAGTATTTT. It yields the protein CASGDGGTDPRYFTQYF.

For this clonotype: One end of the junction is discordant with germline, which a read error may explain. The chain combines TRBV7-3 with TRBJ2-5; 12 positions match TRBD2. CDR1 is SGHTA, CDR2 FQGTGA, per germline. This CDR3 has 14 residues. CDR3 DNA: TGTGCCAGCAGCTGCCTAGCGGGGGGGAACACCGGGGAGTTC. It codes for CASSCLAGGNTGEF.

Concerning this clonotype: No conserved phenylalanine or tryptophan is present at the end of the CDR3, so a read error is the likely explanation. It is unclear where the CDR3 begins or ends on the DNA, so no DNA is shown, and the CDR3 is as TCRdb lists it. The gene calls are TRBV9 and TRBJ2-3; the table calls TRBD2, which could not be checked here. Germline V CDR1 and CDR2: SGDLS, YYNGEE. The CDR3 numbers 13 amino acids, ends counted. The CDR3 here is CASSAGSTSYNSL.

The chain couples TRBV19 to TRBJ1-2, with a tentative D call TRBD1 (6 bases). The CDR3 runs to 16 residues. V lost 9 bases and J 5 bases, leaving 25 bases between the germline ends. Per germline, CDR1 LNHDA and CDR2 SQIVND (reference sequence). In DNA form, the CDR3 reads TGTGCCAGCAGCTTCGCAGGGGACGGGCTCGTATATGGCTACACCTTC. It yields the protein CASSFAGDGLVYGYTF.

The gene calls are TRBV15 and TRBJ2-7, with D unclear. The CDR3 contains 14 residues. The germline CDR1 and CDR2 sequences are LNHNV and YYDKDF (reference sequence). V was pared by 7 bases and J by 10 bases, with 23 bases between. The CDR3 region has the DNA TGTGCCACCAAGTTCACAGCCGACGAAGACACCCAGTACTTC. This codes for CATKFTADEDTQYF.